These T cell receptor beta chains were read from a single sample in a study of T-cell memory formation after mild COVID-19. TCRdb reprocessed the 5' RACE reads via MiXCR and lists one record per CDR3 protein. The sample carries more than 150,000 distinct CDR3 sequences, under 20% recorded once. Sequenced material: PBMCs or a T cell subset sorted from them (not recorded which). The receptors stem from a man in his late teens or twenties who had mild COVID-19 (a few samples of this study predate the infection). Cell type and time point are not known. CDR3s include the opening cysteine and the closing phenylalanine or tryptophan. D genes are given only for firm matches. Clone sizes are given selectively: once, few, many, or a class where the clone is expanded.

>NA|TRBV10-3|TRBJ2-3|many
TGTGCCATCAGTGAACAGGGAAGGACAGATACGCAGTATTTT
CAISEQGRTDTQYF
>NA|TRBV7-9|TRBJ2-3|NA
TGTGCCAGCAGCCAGACCCTGGCGGGCACAGATACGCAGTATTTT
CASSQTLAGTDTQYF
>TRBD1|TRBV4-2|TRBJ1-5|NA
TGTGCCAGCAGCCAGGACAGGGGTCAGGATCAGCCCCAGCATTTT
CASSQDRGQDQPQHF
>TRBD2|TRBV9|TRBJ2-2|NA
TGTGCCAGCAGCGTCGAGACTAGCGGGGATTACACCGGGGAGCTGTTTTTT
CASSVETSGDYTGELFF
>NA|TRBV5-1|TRBJ2-4|few
TGCGCCAGCAGCTTGGGTCTAGGCCGCATTCAGTACTTC
CASSLGLGRIQYF
>TRBD1|TRBV5-1|TRBJ2-3|NA
TGCGCCAGCAGACGCGGACAGGATAGTAGGGCAGATACGCAGTATTTT
CASRRGQDSRADTQYF
>TRBD1|TRBV7-2|TRBJ2-1|few
TGTGCCAGCAGCTTCGGGACAGCTTCAGGGCAGTTCTTC
CASSFGTASGQFF
>NA|TRBV12-5|TRBJ1-2|few
TGTGCTAGTGGTTTAGATACAGGTTTACATGGCTACACCTTC
CASGLDTGLHGYTF
>NA|TRBV27|TRBJ1-5|NA
TGTGCCAGCAGTGGGGGATCCAATCAGCCCCAGCATTTT
CASSGGSNQPQHF
>TRBD1|TRBV5-1|TRBJ2-5|NA
TGCGCCAGCAGCTTGCTGCCTTTGGGCAGGGGACAGGTTACAGAGACCCAGTACTTC
CASSLLPLGRGQVTETQYF
>TRBD2|TRBV6-2/TRBV6-3|TRBJ2-2|NA
TGTGCCAGCAGTTTGCTGTCTGGAGGCGGGGGGGTGAAGCTGTTTTTT
CASSLLSGGGGVKLFF
>TRBD2|TRBV20-1|TRBJ2-1|NA
TGCAGTGCTATTTCGCCTGGCAGGATTCCCCGCGGGGGGGATGAGCAGTTCTTC
CSAISPGRIPRGGDEQFF
>NA|TRBV24-1|TRBJ1-1|few
TGTGCCACCAGTGACAGGGGGAACACTGAAGCTTTCTTT
CATSDRGNTEAFF
>TRBD2|TRBV5-1|TRBJ2-1|few
TGCGCCAGCAGCTTGCCGGGGGGTCTATATGAGCAGTTCTTC
CASSLPGGLYEQFF
>NA|TRBV12-3/TRBV12-4|TRBJ1-1|NA
TGTGCCAGCACTATCAAGGGGTTGAACACTGAAGCTTTCTTT
CASTIKGLNTEAFF
>NA|TRBV5-1|TRBJ2-4|NA
TGCGCCAGCAGCTTGGCCCCAGGGACAAGAAACATTCAGTACTTC
CASSLAPGTRNIQYF
>TRBD2|TRBV5-1|TRBJ2-1|few
TGCGCCAGCAGCTTTAGCGGGGCCTACAATGAGCAGTTCTTC
CASSFSGAYNEQFF
>NA|TRBV29-1|TRBJ2-4|few
TGCAGCGTTGAAATGGCGGGCAAAAACATTCAGTACTTC
CSVEMAGKNIQYF
>NA|TRBV7-2|TRBJ2-5|NA
TGTGCCAGCAGCTCCTCTCAGACCCAGTACTTC
CASSSSQTQYF
>NA|TRBV14|TRBJ1-5|NA
TGTGCCAGCAGTTCAGGCCGGGTTAATCAGCCCCAGCATTTT
CASSSGRVNQPQHF
>NA|TRBV5-1|TRBJ2-7|many
TGCGCCAGCAGCGACAACTCCTACGAGCAGTACTTC
CASSDNSYEQYF
>NA|TRBV20-1|TRBJ1-4|once
TGCAGTGCTAGTGCCGACGGCCCTAATGAAAAACTGTTTTTT
CSASADGPNEKLFF
>NA|TRBV5-1|TRBJ1-6|many
TGCGCCAGCAGCGTGGACCAGGCCACCCTCCACTTT
CASSVDQATLHF
>NA|TRBV7-9|TRBJ2-3|few
TGTGCCAGCAGCTTCGGGCAGCCTACAGATACGCAGTATTTT
CASSFGQPTDTQYF
>NA|TRBV29-1|TRBJ1-5|NA
TGCAGCGCCCAGGGAACAAATCAGCCCCAGCATTTT
CSAQGTNQPQHF
>NA|TRBV9|TRBJ1-1|NA
TGTGCCAGCAGCGCCAGTCGGGCGGACACTGAAGCTTTCTTT
CASSASRADTEAFF
>NA|TRBV3-1|TRBJ2-5|few
TGTGCCAGCAGCCAACAGCTGGAGACCCAGTACTTC
CASSQQLETQYF
>TRBD2|TRBV7-2|TRBJ2-3|few
TGTGCCAGCAGCTTACAGCGGGGGAGCACAGATACGCAGTATTTT
CASSLQRGSTDTQYF
>TRBD1|TRBV5-1|TRBJ2-6|NA
TGCGCCAGCAGACAGGGGGCGACCTCTGGGGCCAACGTCCTGACTTTC
CASRQGATSGANVLTF
>NA|TRBV7-9|TRBJ1-5|many
TGTGCCAGCAGCTTAAGCGGGTTCCATAGCAATCAGCCCCAGCATTTT
CASSLSGFHSNQPQHF
>NA|TRBV11-2|TRBJ1-1|few
TGTGCCAGCAGCCCCGGCCTCGGGGGCACTGAAGCTTTCTTT
CASSPGLGGTEAFF